The 8 T cell receptor beta chains below were found in one sample sequenced in a study of cytomegalovirus exposure and HLA in healthy donors. 13 Jbeta primers and 60 Vbeta primers were used for the PCR. The table came from immunoSEQ multiplex PCR; TCRdb's copy has only in-frame clones and leaves some out. This sample yields under 200,000 clones, of which roughly four fifths are seen a single time; more than 2.5% belongs to the top ten. Material for sequencing was PBMCs. The origin of the receptors is a female donor in good health and CMV-seronegative.

The chain combines TRBV7-3 with TRBJ2-3; tentative D call: TRBD2 (5 bases). Germline V lookup: CDR1 SGHTA, CDR2 FQGTGA. Trimming cost V 2 bases and J 0 bases, with 9 bases left between them. The CDR3 is 15 residues long. CDR3 sequence: CASSLDGKSTDTQYF. CDR3 in DNA: TGTGCCAGCAGCTTAGACGGGAAAAGCACAGATACGCAGTATTTT.

The chain joins TRBV5-4 to TRBJ1-5; D is uncertain. Germline V gene data show CDR1 as SGHNT and CDR2 as YYREEE (reference sequence). The CDR3 consists of 14 residues. Trimming took off 0 bases at V and 1 base at J, with 5 bases between the two ends. The CDR3 loop reads CASSLAESNQPQHF. CDR3 nucleotide sequence: TGTGCCAGCAGCTTGGCCGAGAGCAATCAGCCCCAGCATTTT.

In its sample, this clone was seen a few times. The J gene is TRBJ2-6, the V gene TRBV6-6; D gene uncertain. CDR1 is MNHNY and CDR2 is SVGAGI in the germline V gene (reference sequence). CDR3 length equals 15 residues. The ends were cut back, 6 bases at V and 3 bases at J, with 12 bases in the middle. DNA for the CDR3: TGTGCCAGCAGCCCCTTTGGAGATGGGGCCAACGTCCTGACTTTC. It codes for CASSPFGDGANVLTF.

The chain employs TRBV5-1 and TRBJ1-4, with D possibly being TRBD1 (6 bases). Germline loops: CDR1 SGHRS, CDR2 YFSETQ. The CDR3 runs to 15 residues. With 1 base removed from V and 6 bases from J, the gap between germline ends came to 13 bases. The chain's CDR3 is CASSLRGARDEKLFF. The CDR3 nucleotides read TGCGCCAGCAGCTTGCGGGGGGCGCGGGATGAAAAACTGTTTTTT.

J is TRBJ2-7 and V is TRBV6-5; 8 nucleotides line up with TRBD2. Germline V gene data show CDR1 as MNHEY and CDR2 as SVGAGI. V was pared by 5 bases and J by 6 bases, with 6 bases of the junction left unmatched. This CDR3 has 13 amino acids. The CDR3 here is CASSSGSLGEQYF. Written as DNA, the CDR3 is TGTGCCAGCAGTAGCGGGAGTCTGGGCGAGCAGTACTTC.

The chain joins TRBV25-1 to TRBJ2-3, with D possibly being TRBD2 (6 bases). CDR3 length: 13 residues. With 11 bases removed from V and 2 bases from J, the gap between germline ends came to 14 bases. Germline lookup yields CDR1 MGHDK and CDR2 SYGVNS. The CDR3 DNA reads TGTGCCTCCCCCCCGGGAGACACAGATACGCAGTATTTT. It encodes CASPPGDTDTQYF. Supplemented by reference TRBV25-1 and TRBJ2-3, the full variable domain reads EADIYQTPRYLVIGTGKKITLECSQTMGHDKMYWYQQDPGMELHLIHYSYGVNSTEKGDLSSESTVSRIRTEHFPLTLESARPSHTSQYLCASPPGDTDTQYFGPGTRLTVL.

The chain carries TRBV4-1 and TRBJ2-2; 8 nucleotides line up with TRBD2. Unmatched junction bases numbered 4, after V lost 1 base and J lost 6 bases. The CDR3 loop spans 15 amino acids. Per the germline V gene, CDR1 is MGHRA and CDR2 is YSYEKL. In DNA form, the CDR3 reads TGCGCCAGCAGCCAAGTGGGGACTAGTGCCGGGGAGCTGTTTTTT. This sequence encodes CASSQVGTSAGELFF.

This rearrangement joins TRBV18 to TRBJ2-3; 7 positions match TRBD1. In germline, CDR1 is KGHSH, CDR2 LQKENI. After removal of 4 bases from V and 0 bases from J, the junction contained 4 bases not matched to a gene. The CDR3 consists of 15 residues. Here the CDR3 reads CASSLGQASTDTQYF. CDR3 sequence (DNA): TGTGCCAGCTCACTTGGACAGGCCAGCACAGATACGCAGTATTTT.